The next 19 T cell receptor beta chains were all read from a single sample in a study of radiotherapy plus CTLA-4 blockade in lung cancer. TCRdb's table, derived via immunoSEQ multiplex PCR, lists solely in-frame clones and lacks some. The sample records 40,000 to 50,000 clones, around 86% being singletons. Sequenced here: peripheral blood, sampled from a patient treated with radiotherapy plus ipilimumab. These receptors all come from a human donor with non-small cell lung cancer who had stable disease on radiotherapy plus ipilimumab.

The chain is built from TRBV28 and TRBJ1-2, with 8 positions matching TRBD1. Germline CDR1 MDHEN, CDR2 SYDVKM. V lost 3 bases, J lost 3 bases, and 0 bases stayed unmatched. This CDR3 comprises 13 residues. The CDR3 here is CASSLTGDYGYTF. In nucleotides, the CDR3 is TGTGCCAGCAGTTTGACAGGGGACTATGGCTACACCTTC.

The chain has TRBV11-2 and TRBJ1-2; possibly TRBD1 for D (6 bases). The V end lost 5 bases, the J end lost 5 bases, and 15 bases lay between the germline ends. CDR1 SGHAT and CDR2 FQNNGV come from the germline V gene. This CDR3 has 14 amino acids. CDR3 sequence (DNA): TGTGCCAGCAGCCCCGGGACACCTGATTATGGCTACACCTTC. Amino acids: CASSPGTPDYGYTF.

For the CDR3, the DNA is TGTGCCAGCAGTGCGGGACAGGGAGGCAATCAGCCCCAGCATTTT. Its translation: CASSAGQGGNQPQHF. The rearrangement links TRBV2 to TRBJ1-5; 9 nucleotides match TRBD1. CDR3 size: 15 residues. The V and J ends lost 4 bases and 2 bases, in that order; junction bases with no gene match: 3. Germline lookup yields CDR1 SNHLY and CDR2 FYNNEI.

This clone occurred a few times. CDR3 DNA: TGCGCCAGCAGCCCGCTGACTAGCGGGACCTACGAGCAGTACTTC. It specifies CASSPLTSGTYEQYF. The chain employs TRBV5-1 and TRBJ2-7; 11 bases line up with TRBD2. Germline loops: CDR1 SGHRS, CDR2 YFSETQ. V lost 4 bases, J lost 2 bases, and 5 bases stayed unmatched. This CDR3 contains 15 residues.

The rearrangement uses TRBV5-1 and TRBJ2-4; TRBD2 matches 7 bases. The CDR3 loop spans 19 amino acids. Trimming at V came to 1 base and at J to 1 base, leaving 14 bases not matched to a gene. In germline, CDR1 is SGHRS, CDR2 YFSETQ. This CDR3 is CASSLNPGAGSGAKNIQYF. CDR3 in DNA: TGCGCCAGCAGCTTGAACCCGGGAGCGGGGAGTGGGGCCAAAAACATTCAGTACTTC.

In nucleotides, the CDR3 is TGTGCCAGCAGCTTGCTCCAGGGGATGAATGAGCAGTTCTTC. Translating it yields CASSLLQGMNEQFF. The chain recombines TRBV5-6 with TRBJ2-1; TRBD1 is a possible D gene (6 bases). Trimming shortened V by 1 base and J by 7 bases, and 12 bases separated the two germline ends. There are 14 residues in the CDR3. The germline V gene encodes CDR1 SGHDT and CDR2 YYEEEE.

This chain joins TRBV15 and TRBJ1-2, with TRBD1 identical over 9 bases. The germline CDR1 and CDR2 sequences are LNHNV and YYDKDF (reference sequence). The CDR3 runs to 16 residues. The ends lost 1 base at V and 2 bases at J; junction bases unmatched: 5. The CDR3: CATSRASGQGNYGYTF. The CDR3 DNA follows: TGTGCCACCAGCAGAGCATCCGGACAGGGGAACTATGGCTACACCTTC.

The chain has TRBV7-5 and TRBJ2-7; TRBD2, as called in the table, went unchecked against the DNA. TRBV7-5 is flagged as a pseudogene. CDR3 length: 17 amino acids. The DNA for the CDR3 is TGTGTCAGAAGCTACCGGGGGGCTAGCGGAGGCTCGGGCGAGCAGTACTTC. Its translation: CVRSYRGASGGSGEQYF.

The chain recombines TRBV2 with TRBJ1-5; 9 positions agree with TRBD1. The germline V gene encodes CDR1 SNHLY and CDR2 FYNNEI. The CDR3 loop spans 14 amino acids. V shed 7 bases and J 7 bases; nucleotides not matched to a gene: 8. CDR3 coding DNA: TGTGCCAGCACCCAGGACAGGGGCAGCCAGCCCCAGCATTTT. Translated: CASTQDRGSQPQHF.

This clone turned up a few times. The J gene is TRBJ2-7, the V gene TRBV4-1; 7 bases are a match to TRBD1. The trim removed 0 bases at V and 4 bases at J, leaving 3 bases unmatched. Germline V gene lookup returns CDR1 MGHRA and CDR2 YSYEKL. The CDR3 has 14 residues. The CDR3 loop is CASSQETGFYEQYF. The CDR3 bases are TGCGCCAGCAGCCAAGAGACAGGGTTTTACGAGCAGTACTTC.

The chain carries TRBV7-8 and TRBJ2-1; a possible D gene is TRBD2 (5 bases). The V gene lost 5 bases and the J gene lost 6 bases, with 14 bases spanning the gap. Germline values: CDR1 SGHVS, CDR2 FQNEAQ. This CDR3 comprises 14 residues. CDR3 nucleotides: TGTGCCAGCAGCGGACTCGACCCATCCAATGAGCAGTTCTTC. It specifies CASSGLDPSNEQFF.

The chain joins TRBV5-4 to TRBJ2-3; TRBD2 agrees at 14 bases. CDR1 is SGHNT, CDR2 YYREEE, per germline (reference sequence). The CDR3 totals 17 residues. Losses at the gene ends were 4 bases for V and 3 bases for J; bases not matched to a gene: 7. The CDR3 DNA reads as TGTGCCAGCAGCAATCGACTAGCGGGAGGGAGGACAGATACGCAGTATTTT. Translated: CASSNRLAGGRTDTQYF.

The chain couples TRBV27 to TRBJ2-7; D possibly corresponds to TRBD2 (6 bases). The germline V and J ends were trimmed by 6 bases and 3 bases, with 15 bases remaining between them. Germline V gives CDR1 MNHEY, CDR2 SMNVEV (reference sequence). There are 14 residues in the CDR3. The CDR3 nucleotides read TGTGCCAGCAGGACCCTCTGGGGGGACTACGAGCAGTACTTC. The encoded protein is CASRTLWGDYEQYF.

CDR3 residues: CASSLSEQSGYTF. The CDR3 region has the DNA TGTGCCAGCAGCTTAAGTGAACAGAGCGGCTACACCTTC. The J gene is TRBJ1-2, the V gene TRBV7-9; D is uncertain. Germline V lookup: CDR1 SEHNR, CDR2 FQNEAQ (reference sequence). V was trimmed by 2 bases and J by 8 bases, leaving 12 bases between them. The CDR3 contains 13 residues.

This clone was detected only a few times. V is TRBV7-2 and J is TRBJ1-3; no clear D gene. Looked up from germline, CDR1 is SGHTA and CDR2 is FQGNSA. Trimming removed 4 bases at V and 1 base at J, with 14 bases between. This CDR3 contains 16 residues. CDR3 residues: CASSSQTPNSGNTIYF. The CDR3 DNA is TGTGCCAGCAGCTCTCAAACTCCTAATTCTGGAAACACCATATATTTT.

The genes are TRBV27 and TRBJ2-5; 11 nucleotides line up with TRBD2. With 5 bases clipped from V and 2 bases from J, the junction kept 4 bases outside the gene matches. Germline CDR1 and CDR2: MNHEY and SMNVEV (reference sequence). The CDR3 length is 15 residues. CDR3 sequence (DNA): TGTGCCAGCAGTCTCCTAGCGGGGGGTCAAGAGACCCAGTACTTC. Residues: CASSLLAGGQETQYF.

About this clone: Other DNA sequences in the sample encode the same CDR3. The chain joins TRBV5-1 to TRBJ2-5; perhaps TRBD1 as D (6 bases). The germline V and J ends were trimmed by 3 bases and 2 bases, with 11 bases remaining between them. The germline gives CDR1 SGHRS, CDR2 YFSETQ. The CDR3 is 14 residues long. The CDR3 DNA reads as TGCGCCAGCAGCTCCGGGACATTTCAAGAGACCCAGTACTTC. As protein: CASSSGTFQETQYF. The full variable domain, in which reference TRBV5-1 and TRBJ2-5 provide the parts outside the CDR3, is KAGVTQTPRYLIKTRGQQVTLSCSPISGHRSVSWYQQTPGQGLQFLFEYFSETQRNKGNFPGRFSGRQFSNSRSEMNVSTLELGDSALYLCASSSGTFQETQYFGPGTRLLVL.

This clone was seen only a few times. This chain's CDR3 is CASSLDLGAAYNEQFF. In DNA, the CDR3 is TGTGCCAGCAGCTTAGATTTGGGGGCAGCTTACAATGAGCAGTTCTTC. The chain is built from TRBV7-9 and TRBJ2-1; tentative D call: TRBD1 (6 bases). Germline CDR1 SEHNR, CDR2 FQNEAQ (reference sequence). This CDR3 spans 16 amino acids. V gave up 1 base and J gave up 4 bases, with 14 bases separating them.

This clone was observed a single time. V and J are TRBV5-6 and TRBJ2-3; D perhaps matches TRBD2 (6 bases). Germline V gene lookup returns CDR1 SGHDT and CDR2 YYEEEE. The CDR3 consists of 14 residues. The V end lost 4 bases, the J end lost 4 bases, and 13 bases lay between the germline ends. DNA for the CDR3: TGTGCCAGCAGCCCGCGGGGAGTGGCAGATACGCAGTATTTT. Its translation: CASSPRGVADTQYF. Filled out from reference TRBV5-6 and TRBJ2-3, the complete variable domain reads DAGVTQSPTHLIKTRGQQVTLRCSPKSGHDTVSWYQQALGQGPQFIFQYYEEEERQRGNFPDRFSGHQFPNYSSELNVNALLLGDSALYLCASSPRGVADTQYFGPGTRLTVL.